These 14 T cell receptor beta chains were all obtained from the same sample, sequenced in a study of T-cell memory formation after mild COVID-19. MiXCR, run by TCRdb on the 5' RACE reads, gives a single entry per CDR3 protein. The table has roughly 450,000 distinct CDR3 sequences, 15% to 20% seen once. The specimen sequenced was PBMCs or a T cell subset sorted from them (not recorded which). These receptors were taken from an adult woman who had mild COVID-19 (a few samples of this study predate the infection). Cell type and time point are not known.

The DNA for the CDR3 is TGTGCCATCTCCCTGGGACTATCCACAGATACGCAGTATTTT. It translates to CAISLGLSTDTQYF. The chain combines TRBV10-3 with TRBJ2-3, with 7 bases lining up with TRBD2. The V gene's germline CDR1 is ENHRY and CDR2 SYGVKD. CDR3 length: 14 amino acids. V was pared by 8 bases and J by 2 bases, with 7 bases of the junction left unmatched.

The chain employs TRBV12-3 or TRBV12-4 and TRBJ2-1; either TRBD1 or TRBD2 may fit D (5 bases each). This CDR3 spans 15 amino acids. The V end was cut by 5 bases, the J end by 9 bases, with 20 bases between. In DNA form, the CDR3 reads TGTGCCAGCAGTCAGACTACCCTGATTGGGGGTGAGCAGTTCTTC. Translated, it gives CASSQTTLIGGEQFF.

The sample holds a few counts of this clonotype. This CDR3 reads CSARPGTSGRNEQFF. CDR3 DNA: TGCAGTGCTAGGCCCGGGACTAGCGGTCGTAATGAGCAGTTCTTC. The V gene is TRBV20-1, the J gene TRBJ2-1; TRBD2 agrees at 11 bases. The germline CDR1 and CDR2 sequences are DFQATT and SNEGSKA (reference sequence). The V segment lost 3 bases and the J segment 7 bases; nucleotides outside the gene matches: 8. The CDR3 spans 15 residues.

This clonotype has only a few counts. The rearrangement joins TRBV20-1 to TRBJ2-7; 12 positions match TRBD2. Trimming took 0 bases from V and 2 from J; bases not matched to a gene: 8. CDR3 length equals 17 residues. Germline lookup yields CDR1 DFQATT and CDR2 SNEGSKA (reference sequence). The CDR3 region is CSARERLAGVPPYEQYF. The CDR3 bases are TGCAGTGCTAGAGAGCGACTAGCGGGGGTTCCCCCCTACGAGCAGTACTTC.

This clonotype was counted between two and nine times. The genes are TRBV6-5 and TRBJ2-7, with D possibly TRBD2 on 5 matching bases. CDR1 and CDR2 from the germline V gene are MNHEY and SVGAGI. Trimming took off 5 bases at V and 4 bases at J, with 15 bases between the two ends. The CDR3 is 14 residues long. The CDR3 sequence is CASSGRVDWYEQYF. DNA of the CDR3: TGTGCCAGCAGTGGCCGCGTGGACTGGTACGAGCAGTACTTC.

This chain connects TRBV7-3 to TRBJ2-7; possibly TRBD1 for D (5 bases). Trimming shortened V by 5 bases and J by 4 bases, and 12 bases separated the two germline ends. This CDR3 comprises 13 residues. Germline lookup yields CDR1 SGHTA and CDR2 FQGTGA. The CDR3 sequence is CASSTGHQYEQYF. The CDR3 DNA is TGTGCCAGCAGCACCGGACACCAGTACGAGCAGTACTTC.

The chain joins TRBV12-3 or TRBV12-4 to TRBJ2-5, with D perhaps being TRBD1 or TRBD2 (5 bases each). V was pared by 6 bases and J by 5 bases, with 16 bases between. CDR3 length: 14 amino acids. The CDR3 DNA sequence: TGTGCCAGCAGGCACACGGGACCCGCGGAGACCCAGTACTTC. It codes for CASRHTGPAETQYF.

This clonotype turned up a few times. CDR3 region: CASSLTLGLAETQYF. CDR3 in DNA: TGTGCCAGCAGCTTGACTTTGGGACTAGCGGAGACCCAGTACTTC. J is TRBJ2-5 and V is TRBV7-2; 10 positions match TRBD2. The CDR3 extends over 15 amino acids. J lost 5 bases, V lost 3 bases, and 6 bases had no gene match. Germline-derived CDR1 and CDR2 are SGHTA and FQGNSA.

The V gene is TRBV7-2, the J gene TRBJ2-1; 15 nucleotides agree with TRBD2. V trimming: 4 bases; J trimming: 8 bases; junction bases outside the gene matches: 6. The CDR3 totals 16 residues. Per germline, CDR1 SGHTA and CDR2 FQGNSA. CDR3 in DNA: TGTGCCAGCAGCTCCCGGACTAGCGGGAGGGTCGATGAGCAGTTCTTC. This encodes CASSSRTSGRVDEQFF.

This clonotype was recorded a few times. This could be a read error, since a much larger clone is one nucleotide away. The CDR3 coding sequence is TGCGCCAGCAGCTTGGACCCAGAGACCCAGTACTTC. This encodes CASSLDPETQYF. The chain recombines TRBV5-1 with TRBJ2-5; D is uncertain. The V end was cut by 0 bases, the J end by 4 bases, with 4 bases between. Germline assignment: CDR1 SGHRS and CDR2 YFSETQ. This CDR3 has 12 residues.

This clonotype was detected only a few times. The rearrangement uses TRBV7-2 and TRBJ2-2, with D uncertain. The CDR3 loop spans 15 amino acids. Germline V gives CDR1 SGHTA, CDR2 FQGNSA. V gave up 2 bases and J gave up 2 bases, with 9 bases separating them. The CDR3 sequence is CASSLQFRNTGELFF. As DNA, the CDR3 is TGTGCCAGCAGCTTACAATTTAGAAACACCGGGGAGCTGTTTTTT. Looking up the rest from reference TRBV7-2 and TRBJ2-2 gives the full variable domain: GAGVSQSPSNKVTEKGKDVELRCDPISGHTALYWYRQSLGQGLEFLIYFQGNSAPDKSGLPSDRFSAERTGGSVSTLTIQRTQQEDSAVYLCASSLQFRNTGELFFGEGSRLTVL.

The table lists this clonotype with a count of one. The rearrangement links TRBV5-1 to TRBJ2-3, with 7 positions matching TRBD1. Germline CDR1 is SGHRS and CDR2 is YFSETQ. J lost 2 bases, V lost 7 bases, and 4 bases had no gene match. This CDR3 comprises 13 residues. CDR3 sequence (DNA): TGCGCCAGCCACAGGGGTCTCACAGATACGCAGTATTTT. Translated: CASHRGLTDTQYF. The complete variable domain, with remaining parts taken from reference TRBV5-1 and TRBJ2-3, reads KAGVTQTPRYLIKTRGQQVTLSCSPISGHRSVSWYQQTPGQGLQFLFEYFSETQRNKGNFPGRFSGRQFSNSRSEMNVSTLELGDSALYLCASHRGLTDTQYFGPGTRLTVL.

This clonotype was counted only a few times. The V gene is TRBV5-6, the J gene TRBJ1-6, with a possible D match to TRBD1 (5 bases). Germline V gene data show CDR1 as SGHDT and CDR2 as YYEEEE. There are 13 residues in the CDR3. Trimming pared 4 bases from V and 9 bases from J, leaving 11 bases between. The CDR3, as DNA: TGTGCCAGCAGCCCAGACAGAGTTTCACCCCTCCACTTT. Amino acid sequence: CASSPDRVSPLHF.

This clonotype appeared a few times. The rearrangement links TRBV24-1 to TRBJ2-3; D might be TRBD2 (6 bases). Per germline, CDR1 KGHDR and CDR2 SFDVKD. The V gene lost 2 bases and the J gene lost 4 bases, with 18 bases spanning the gap. CDR3 length equals 17 residues. The CDR3 protein is CATSDSRPRLGADTQYF. For the CDR3, the DNA is TGTGCCACCAGTGATTCTCGGCCCCGACTAGGAGCAGATACGCAGTATTTT.